Below are 9 T cell receptor beta chains sequenced from a single sample in a study of blood T cell repertoires in COVID-19. Using immunoSEQ multiplex PCR, the repertoire was profiled, and TCRdb retains in-frame clones only, with some absent. This sample yields approximately 310,000 clones, of which more than 75% are seen a single time; 1% belongs to the top ten. Sequenced input: peripheral blood. These receptors all come from a man in his fifties with active or convalescent COVID-19.

About this clone itself: An end of the junction differs from the germline gene, which may be a read error. DNA for the CDR3: TGTGCCAGCAGCGTAGTAGGGACAGGGGGCAGATTAGATATGCAGTATTTT. Protein sequence: CASSVVGTGGRLDMQYF. The gene calls are TRBV9 and TRBJ2-3; 12 bases are shared with TRBD1. CDR3 size: 17 residues. Germline CDR1 reads SGDLS; CDR2 reads YYNGEE.

V gene TRBV9 combines with J gene TRBJ1-1, with a weak D call TRBD1 (6 bases). The ends were cut back, 0 bases at V and 3 bases at J, with 12 bases in the middle. The CDR3 has 15 residues. CDR1 is SGDLS, CDR2 YYNGEE, per germline. The chain's CDR3 is CASSVGGGVDTEAFF. CDR3 coding DNA: TGTGCCAGCAGCGTAGGAGGGGGAGTCGACACTGAAGCTTTCTTT.

The J gene is TRBJ1-2, the V gene TRBV19; 7 bases line up with TRBD1. The CDR3 consists of 14 residues. V lost 5 bases and J lost 0; bases outside the gene matches: 3. The V gene's germline CDR1 is LNHDA and CDR2 SQIVND (reference sequence). The CDR3 DNA follows: TGTGCCAGTAGTCCTACAGGGGCTAACTATGGCTACACCTTC. Amino acid sequence: CASSPTGANYGYTF.

V gene TRBV13 combines with J gene TRBJ1-1; no firm D call. V lost 5 bases, J lost 6 bases, and 7 bases lay in between. This CDR3 region has 11 residues. Germline CDR1 and CDR2: PRHDT and FYEKMQ (reference sequence). The CDR3 DNA reads as TGTGCCAGCAGCCAACAAGCTGAAGCTTTCTTT. This encodes CASSQQAEAFF.

J is TRBJ1-2 and V is TRBV14; no clear D. V was cut by 0 bases and J by 3 bases, with 8 bases left in between. CDR1 SGHDN and CDR2 FVKESK come from the germline V gene. The CDR3 spans 14 residues. The CDR3 loop is CASSQDWADYGYTF. The CDR3 DNA follows: TGTGCCAGCAGCCAAGATTGGGCAGACTATGGCTACACCTTC. Full variable domain (outside the CDR3, taken from reference TRBV14 and TRBJ1-2): EAGVTQFPSHSVIEKGQTVTLRCDPISGHDNLYWYRRVMGKEIKFLLHFVKESKQDESGMPNNRFLAERTGGTYSTLKVQPAELEDSGVYFCASSQDWADYGYTFGSGTRLTVV.

CDR3 coding DNA: TGTGCCAGCAGCGTGAGAGATGGCACCGGGGAGCTGTTTTTT. Amino acids: CASSVRDGTGELFF. This chain connects TRBV11-2 to TRBJ2-2; D remains ambiguous. This CDR3 region has 14 residues. The germline V and J ends were trimmed by 5 bases and 4 bases, with 11 bases remaining between them. Germline V lookup: CDR1 SGHAT, CDR2 FQNNGV.

This chain joins TRBV10-1 and TRBJ2-4; D is uncertain. V lost 7 bases and J 0 bases, leaving 10 bases between the germline ends. The germline gives CDR1 WNHNN, CDR2 SYGVQD (reference sequence). The CDR3 spans 14 residues. This CDR3 is CASNTYLAKNIQYF. The CDR3 DNA sequence: TGCGCCAGCAATACCTACCTAGCCAAAAACATTCAGTACTTC.

CDR3 in DNA: TGTGCCAGTAGACGGGCTAATGAAAAACTGTTTTTT. Its translation is CASRRANEKLFF. The chain couples TRBV19 to TRBJ1-4, with D uncertain. CDR1 and CDR2 (germline): LNHDA, SQIVND (reference sequence). The CDR3 is 12 residues long. V shed 6 bases and J shed 3 bases, with 5 bases lying between them.

The chain couples TRBV11-1 to TRBJ1-1; maybe TRBD1 (5 bases). The CDR3 length is 15 residues. Trimming took off 1 base at V and 7 bases at J, with 16 bases between the two ends. CDR1 SGHAT and CDR2 FQDESV come from the germline V gene (reference sequence). This chain's CDR3 is CASSLGRFFGGEAFF. CDR3 nucleotide sequence: TGTGCCAGCAGCTTAGGCAGGTTCTTCGGGGGTGAAGCTTTCTTT.